This entry lists 16 T cell receptor beta chains sequenced from one sample in a study of CD4+ T cells in melanoma. Sequenced by immunoSEQ multiplex PCR; TCRdb stores in-frame clones only, minus some. This table holds 50,000 to 60,000 clones, over 60% found once. Sample: tumor tissue. The origin of the receptors is a human donor with melanoma.

This clone has only one observation. The V and J genes are TRBV2 and TRBJ1-1; 7 bases align to TRBD1. CDR1 is SNHLY, CDR2 FYNNEI, per germline. This CDR3 region has 15 residues. The V and J ends lost 6 bases and 6 bases, in that order; junction bases with no gene match: 13. The CDR3 loop reads CASRGTAAFGAEAFF. For the CDR3, the DNA is TGTGCCAGCAGGGGGACAGCTGCCTTCGGGGCTGAAGCTTTCTTT.

In DNA form, the CDR3 reads TGTGCCAGCAGTCGCGACAGGGTCTCTGGCTACACCTTC. Its protein is CASSRDRVSGYTF. The chain carries TRBV7-2 and TRBJ1-2, with 7 bases matching TRBD1. J gave up 7 bases and V 6 bases, and 8 bases lay outside the gene matches. CDR3 length equals 13 residues. In germline, CDR1 is SGHTA, CDR2 FQGNSA.

This chain connects TRBV5-1 to TRBJ1-6, with D perhaps TRBD1 (5 bases). CDR1 and CDR2 (germline): SGHRS, YFSETQ. This CDR3 comprises 15 residues. V was cut by 7 bases and J by 2 bases, with 13 bases left in between. The CDR3 DNA sequence: TGCGCCAGCGAAGCCCCGGGGGCCTATAATTCACCCCTCCACTTT. It yields the protein CASEAPGAYNSPLHF.

V gene TRBV7-8 combines with J gene TRBJ2-1; D tentatively reads TRBD1 or TRBD2 (5 bases each). This CDR3 spans 14 amino acids. Between the trimmed V and J ends, which lost 5 bases and 5 bases, there was a span of 13 bases. Germline CDR1 and CDR2: SGHVS and FQNEAQ. The CDR3 DNA reads TGTGCCAGCAGCCAATCCGGGACCAACAATGAGCAGTTCTTC. Protein: CASSQSGTNNEQFF.

Written as DNA, the CDR3 is TGTGCCAGCAGTTTCTGGGCGGGGGCGGGTGAGCAGTACTTC. Residues: CASSFWAGAGEQYF. The J gene is TRBJ2-7, the V gene TRBV27, with D maybe TRBD2 (7 bases). The CDR3 spans 14 residues. Germline V gives CDR1 MNHEY, CDR2 SMNVEV (reference sequence). Trimming stripped 3 bases from V and 7 bases from J, with 16 bases between.

This clone was counted only a few times. The rearrangement links TRBV9 to TRBJ2-7; 8 bases fit TRBD1. The CDR3 totals 14 residues. Per the germline V gene, CDR1 is SGDLS and CDR2 is YYNGEE. The V gene end was trimmed by 0 bases and the J gene end by 6 bases; junction bases not matched to a gene: 5. This CDR3 reads CASSVGTGLAEQYF. The CDR3 nucleotides read TGTGCCAGCAGCGTAGGGACAGGGTTGGCCGAGCAGTACTTC.

This sequence joins TRBV9 and TRBJ2-5; 9 bases agree with TRBD1. This CDR3 contains 15 residues. The V and J ends lost 2 bases and 5 bases, in that order; junction bases with no gene match: 7. The germline gives CDR1 SGDLS, CDR2 YYNGEE. CDR3 coding DNA: TGTGCCAGCAGCGTGGGGACAGGGCTTAGGGAGACCCAGTACTTC. Amino acid sequence: CASSVGTGLRETQYF.

This chain connects TRBV19 to TRBJ2-1, with 11 nucleotides matching TRBD2. Germline CDR1 LNHDA, CDR2 SQIVND (reference sequence). V lost 2 bases to trimming and J lost 0 bases; unmatched junction nucleotides: 3. The CDR3 sequence is 17 residues long. The CDR3 loop reads CASSITSGGLSYNEQFF. In nucleotides, the CDR3 is TGTGCCAGTAGTATAACTAGCGGGGGCCTCTCCTACAATGAGCAGTTCTTC.

V gene TRBV7-9 combines with J gene TRBJ1-1; no clear D. With 3 bases removed from V and 1 base from J, the gap between germline ends came to 12 bases. Germline CDR1 SEHNR, CDR2 FQNEAQ (reference sequence). This CDR3 comprises 15 residues. CDR3 loop: CASSFISSRNTEAFF. CDR3 coding DNA: TGTGCCAGCAGCTTCATCTCCAGCAGGAACACTGAAGCTTTCTTT.

The chain is built from TRBV7-6 and TRBJ1-2; D gene unclear. Trimming pared 5 bases from V and 6 bases from J, leaving 13 bases between. The CDR3 sequence is 13 residues long. Germline V gene lookup returns CDR1 SGHVS and CDR2 FNYEAQ. For the CDR3, the DNA is TGTGCCAGCAGCGGACCTCCGGCCCATGGCTACACCTTC. It translates to CASSGPPAHGYTF. The whole variable domain, remainder taken from reference TRBV7-6 and TRBJ1-2, is GAGVSQSPRYKVTKRGQDVALRCDPISGHVSLYWYRQALGQGPEFLTYFNYEAQQDKSGLPNDRFSAERPEGSISTLTIQRTEQRDSAMYRCASSGPPAHGYTFGSGTRLTVV.

The gene calls are TRBV7-9 and TRBJ2-7; 7 nucleotides align to TRBD1. The V segment lost 5 bases and the J segment 3 bases; nucleotides outside the gene matches: 7. Germline V gives CDR1 SEHNR, CDR2 FQNEAQ (reference sequence). The CDR3 totals 14 residues. CDR3 amino acids: CASSTSYRGYEQYF. CDR3 sequence (DNA): TGTGCCAGCAGCACCTCCTACAGGGGCTACGAGCAGTACTTC.

V gene TRBV6-6 combines with J gene TRBJ2-1; 11 bases agree with TRBD1. The CDR3 contains 16 residues. V shed 2 bases, J shed 6 bases, and the junction held 6 bases outside the gene matches. Per the germline V gene, CDR1 is MNHNY and CDR2 is SVGAGI (reference sequence). CDR3 sequence (DNA): TGTGCCAGCAGTTACCCAGGACAGGGGGCCCGCAATGAGCAGTTCTTC. This codes for CASSYPGQGARNEQFF.

This clone appeared a few times. The chain carries TRBV10-3 and TRBJ2-7, with a possible D match to TRBD2 (7 bases). CDR3 size: 13 residues. Germline CDR1 is ENHRY and CDR2 is SYGVKD. V was trimmed by 9 bases and J by 4 bases, leaving 16 bases between them. The CDR3 bases are TGTGCCATTTGGGGTGGGGGGGCTTACGAGCAGTACTTC. Protein: CAIWGGGAYEQYF.

The V and J genes are TRBV11-1 and TRBJ1-3; the D gene is possibly TRBD1 (6 bases). The CDR3 has 16 residues. Germline loops: CDR1 SGHAT, CDR2 FQDESV (reference sequence). V shed 5 bases and J shed 1 base, with 15 bases lying between them. CDR3 residues: CASSGWTVPSGNTIYF. CDR3 nucleotide sequence: TGTGCCAGCAGCGGGTGGACAGTCCCTTCTGGAAACACCATATATTTT.

The sample holds many counts of this clone. The chain links TRBV27 to TRBJ2-2; unclear D gene. CDR3 size: 15 residues. V lost 0 bases and J lost 3, with 8 bases in between. Per the germline V gene, CDR1 is MNHEY and CDR2 is SMNVEV (reference sequence). CDR3 region: CASSLSRGHTGELFF. The CDR3, as DNA: TGTGCCAGCAGTTTATCGCGTGGGCACACCGGGGAGCTGTTTTTT.

The CDR3 DNA reads TGTGCCAGCAATCCGGGGGTTTTCCAAGAGACCCAGTACTTC. It is translated as CASNPGVFQETQYF. The V and J genes are TRBV6-1 and TRBJ2-5; tentatively, D is TRBD2 (6 bases). Germline V gene data show CDR1 as MNHNS and CDR2 as SASEGT. Trimming pared 7 bases from V and 1 base from J, leaving 13 bases between. The CDR3 is 14 residues long.